A selection of T cell receptor beta chains follows, all from one sample in a study of cytomegalovirus exposure and HLA in healthy donors. Clones were read by immunoSEQ multiplex PCR, and TCRdb kept only the in-frame ones, dropping some. The profile shows some 140,000 clones, around 80% of them singletons. Sequencing was done on a sample of PBMCs. The receptors here all came from a male donor in good health and CMV-seropositive. Each CDR3 is given with its conserved first and last residue. The D gene is left open where the match is weak. Rows may omit the clone size; those that give it use once, few, many or a size class.

clone_size,v_call,d_call,j_call,cdr3_aa,cdr3_nt
.,TRBV21-1,.,TRBJ2-2,CASSAYRGNTGELFF,TGTGCCAGCAGCGCTTACAGGGGGAACACCGGGGAGCTGTTTTTT
.,TRBV29-1,.,TRBJ1-5,CSVRDNSNQPQHF,TGCAGCGTTCGGGACAATAGCAATCAGCCCCAGCATTTT
.,TRBV7-2,.,TRBJ2-7,CASSVGQPYEQYF,TGTGCCAGCAGCGTTGGACAGCCCTACGAGCAGTACTTC
.,TRBV5-6,.,TRBJ1-4,CASSLGPNEKLFF,TGTGCCAGCAGTCTCGGTCCTAATGAAAAACTGTTTTTT
.,TRBV19,TRBD1,TRBJ1-5,CASNDRVSSNQPQHF,TGTGCCAGTAACGACAGGGTAAGTAGCAATCAGCCCCAGCATTTT
.,TRBV2,.,TRBJ2-2,CASSEGPGELFF,TGTGCCAGCAGTGAAGGTCCTGGGGAGCTGTTTTTT
.,TRBV28,.,TRBJ2-1,CASSLGFMGHNEQFF,TGTGCCAGCAGTTTAGGGTTTATGGGGCACAATGAGCAGTTCTTC
.,TRBV19,.,TRBJ1-5,CASSIGVGSWEQPQHF,TGTGCCAGTAGTATAGGAGTCGGCAGTTGGGAGCAGCCCCAGCATTTT
.,TRBV28,.,TRBJ1-5,CASSLGGIPDSNQPQHF,TGTGCCAGCAGTTTAGGGGGGATCCCTGATAGCAATCAGCCCCAGCATTTT
few,TRBV11-2,TRBD2,TRBJ2-3,CASSLVRGGRAGDTQYF,TGTGCCAGCAGCTTAGTGAGGGGTGGGAGGGCCGGAGATACGCAGTATTTT
.,TRBV18,TRBD2,TRBJ2-7,CASSPPWLAENSYEQYF,TGTGCCAGCTCACCACCGTGGCTAGCGGAGAACTCCTACGAGCAGTACTTC
.,TRBV7-9,.,TRBJ2-7,CASSQPDGSWYEQYF,TGTGCCAGCAGCCAACCCGACGGGTCGTGGTACGAGCAGTACTTC
.,TRBV5-1,TRBD1,TRBJ2-7,CASSVPTGGKYEQYF,TGCGCCAGCAGCGTACCGACAGGGGGCAAGTACGAGCAGTACTTC
.,TRBV6-1,.,TRBJ2-5,CASSQIMETQYF,TGTGCCAGTTCACAGATAATGGAGACCCAGTACTTC
.,TRBV2,TRBD2,TRBJ2-7,CAAGEGARSYEQYF,TGTGCCGCCGGGGAGGGTGCCCGCTCCTACGAGCAGTACTTC
.,TRBV18,.,TRBJ1-5,CASSPSISGVNQPQHF,TGTGCCAGCTCACCATCAATATCGGGGGTAAATCAGCCCCAGCATTTT
.,TRBV5-6,TRBD1,TRBJ1-1,CASSLKGGAEAFF,TGTGCCAGCAGCTTAAAAGGGGGCGCTGAAGCTTTCTTT
.,TRBV7-8,TRBD2,TRBJ2-5,CASSPGTSGIQETQYF,TGTGCCAGCAGCCCCGGGACTAGCGGAATACAAGAGACCCAGTACTTC
.,TRBV27,TRBD1,TRBJ1-2,CASSSTGVGSYTF,TGTGCCAGCAGTTCTACAGGGGTTGGAAGCTACACCTTC
.,TRBV4-3,TRBD2,TRBJ2-3,CASSQDLASGSTDTQYF,TGCGCCAGCAGCCAAGATCTCGCTAGCGGGAGTACAGATACGCAGTATTTT
.,TRBV7-2,.,TRBJ2-3,CASSFSGTDTQYF,TGTGCCAGCAGCTTCTCAGGCACAGATACGCAGTATTTT
.,TRBV5-6,.,TRBJ2-7,CASSFFGSSYEQYF,TGTGCCAGCAGCTTCTTCGGTAGCTCCTACGAGCAGTACTTC
.,TRBV29-1,TRBD2,TRBJ2-3,CSVEGWGGASTDTQYF,TGCAGCGTTGAAGGGTGGGGAGGGGCTAGCACAGATACGCAGTATTTT
few,TRBV6-6,TRBD2,TRBJ2-3,CASSYGLAGWSDTQYF,TGTGCCAGCAGTTACGGACTAGCGGGATGGTCAGATACGCAGTATTTT
.,TRBV5-8,.,TRBJ2-3,CASSLDLQTDTPTDTQYF,TGTGCCAGCAGCTTGGACCTTCAGACAGACACCCCCACAGATACGCAGTATTTT
.,TRBV7-3,TRBD1,TRBJ1-1,CASSPQATGVTEAFF,TGTGCCAGCAGCCCTCAAGCGACAGGGGTTACTGAAGCTTTCTTT
.,TRBV2,TRBD1,TRBJ1-5,CASTSQGQGNQPQHF,TGTGCCAGCACCAGTCAGGGACAGGGCAATCAGCCCCAGCATTTT
.,TRBV6-5,TRBD1,TRBJ2-7,CASSYSTGGYEQYF,TGTGCCAGCAGTTACTCGACAGGGGGGTACGAGCAGTACTTC
few,TRBV7-6,.,TRBJ2-6,CASSAGGANVLTF,TGTGCCAGCAGCGCAGGTGGGGCCAACGTCCTGACTTTC
.,TRBV4-1,TRBD2,TRBJ2-5,CASSQSLGSGGAATQYF,TGCGCCAGCAGCCAAAGTTTAGGTAGCGGGGGGGCGGCGACCCAGTACTTC
few,TRBV5-4,TRBD1,TRBJ1-1,CASSPDRGTEAFF,TGTGCCAGCAGTCCGGACAGGGGCACTGAAGCTTTCTTT
once,TRBV2,.,TRBJ2-1,CASRAVGPNEQFF,TGTGCCAGCAGAGCCGTGGGGCCGAATGAGCAGTTCTTC
few,TRBV9,.,TRBJ2-7,CASSVEPGGMGEQYF,TGTGCCAGCAGCGTAGAGCCAGGGGGGATGGGGGAGCAGTACTTC
.,TRBV11-2,TRBD1,TRBJ2-5,CASSTWTGGGETQYF,TGTGCCAGCAGCACCTGGACAGGGGGCGGCGAGACCCAGTACTTC
.,TRBV19,TRBD2,TRBJ2-3,CASNSLAGEAADTQYF,TGTGCCAGTAATTCACTAGCGGGAGAGGCCGCAGATACGCAGTATTTT
.,TRBV5-1,.,TRBJ2-3,CASSLALAIDTQYF,TGCGCCAGCAGCTTAGCTCTAGCGATAGATACGCAGTATTTT
few,TRBV27,TRBD2,TRBJ2-5,CASSFGGSVETQYF,TGTGCCAGCAGTTTCGGGGGGTCGGTAGAGACCCAGTACTTC
few,TRBV18,TRBD2,TRBJ2-7,CASSPPLGLAYEQYF,TGTGCCAGCTCACCACCGTTGGGACTAGCTTACGAGCAGTACTTC
.,TRBV30,TRBD2,TRBJ2-1,CAWPGTTDEQFF,TGTGCCTGGCCCGGGACTACGGATGAGCAGTTCTTC